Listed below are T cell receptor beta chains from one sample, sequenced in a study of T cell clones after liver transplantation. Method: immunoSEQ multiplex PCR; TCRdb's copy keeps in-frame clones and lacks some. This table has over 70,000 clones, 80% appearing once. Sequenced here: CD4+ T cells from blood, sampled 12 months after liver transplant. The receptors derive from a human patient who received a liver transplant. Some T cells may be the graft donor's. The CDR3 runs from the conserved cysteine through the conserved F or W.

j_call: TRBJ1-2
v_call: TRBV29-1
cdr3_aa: CSVAGATNYGYTF

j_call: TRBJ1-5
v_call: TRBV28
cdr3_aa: CASSLSGPYSNQPQHF

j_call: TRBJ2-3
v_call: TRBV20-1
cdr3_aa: CSARLSDTQYF

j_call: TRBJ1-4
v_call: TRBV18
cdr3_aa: CASSPPGTGEFNEKLFF

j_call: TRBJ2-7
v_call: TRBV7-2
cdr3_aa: CASSLSRDSFYEQYF

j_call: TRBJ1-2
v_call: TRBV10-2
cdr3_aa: CASSEPGNYGYTF

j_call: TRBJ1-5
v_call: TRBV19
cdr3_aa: CASAVGGGSNQPQHF

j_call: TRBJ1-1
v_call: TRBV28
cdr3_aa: CASSFQGGTEAFF

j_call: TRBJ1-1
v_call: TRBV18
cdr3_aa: CASSRDTNQLAFF

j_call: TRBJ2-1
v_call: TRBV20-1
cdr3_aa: CSASRGSEQFF

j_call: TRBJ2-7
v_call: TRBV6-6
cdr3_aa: CASRSPLERVYYEQYF

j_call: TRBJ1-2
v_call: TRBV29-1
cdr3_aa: CSVDRRYGYTF

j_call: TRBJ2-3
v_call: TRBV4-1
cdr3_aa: CASSHTAAGDTQYF

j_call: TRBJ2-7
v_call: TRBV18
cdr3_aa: CASSPHPTSGGYEQYF

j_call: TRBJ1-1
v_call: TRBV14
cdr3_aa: CASSERGNTEAFF

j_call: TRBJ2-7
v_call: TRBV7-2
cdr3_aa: CASSIGQGGTYEQYF

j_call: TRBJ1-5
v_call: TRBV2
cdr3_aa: CASSAQGLAQPQHF

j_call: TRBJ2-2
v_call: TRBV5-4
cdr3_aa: CASSFQDRGSGELFF

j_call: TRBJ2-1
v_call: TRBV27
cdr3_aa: CASSLLTSGKSYNEQFF

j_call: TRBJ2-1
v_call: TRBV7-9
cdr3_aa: CASSLAGGNNEQFF

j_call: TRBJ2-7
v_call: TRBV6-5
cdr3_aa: CASSYRRGGYEQYF

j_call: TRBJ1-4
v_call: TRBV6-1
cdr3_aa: CASSEGLKFRIEINEKLFF

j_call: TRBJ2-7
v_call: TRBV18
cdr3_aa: CASSQPGQGTYEQYF

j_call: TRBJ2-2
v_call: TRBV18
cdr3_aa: CASSPPNKTRNTGELFF

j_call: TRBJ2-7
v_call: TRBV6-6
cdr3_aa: CASSSRSNEQYF

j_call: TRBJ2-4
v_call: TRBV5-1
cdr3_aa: CASSLNDGLAKNIQYF

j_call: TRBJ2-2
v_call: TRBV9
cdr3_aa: CASSVDRGSRELFF

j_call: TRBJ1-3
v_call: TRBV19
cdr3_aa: CASKVQAPGRNTIYF

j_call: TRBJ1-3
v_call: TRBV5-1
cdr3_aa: CASSPQPGQGYGNTIYF

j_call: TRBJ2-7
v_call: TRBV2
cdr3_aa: CASRLQGAGHEQYF

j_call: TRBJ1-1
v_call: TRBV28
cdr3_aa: CASSSIGGPTEAFF

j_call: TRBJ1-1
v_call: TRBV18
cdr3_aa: CASSQGGDTEAFF

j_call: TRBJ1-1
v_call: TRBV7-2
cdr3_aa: CASSPRGVGNTEAFF

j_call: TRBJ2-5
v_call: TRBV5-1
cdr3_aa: CASSPLSGPQETQYF

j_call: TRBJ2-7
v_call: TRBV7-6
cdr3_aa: CASSLAMGGSSYEQYF

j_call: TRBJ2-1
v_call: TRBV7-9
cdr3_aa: CASSLTGPYNEQFF

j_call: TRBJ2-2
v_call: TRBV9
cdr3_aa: CASSATGVGTGELFF

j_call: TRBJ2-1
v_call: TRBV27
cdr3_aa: CASRVSGRANNEQFF

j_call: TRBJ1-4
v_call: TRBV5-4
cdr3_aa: CASSPNRGPTNEKLFF

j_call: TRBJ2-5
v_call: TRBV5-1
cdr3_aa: CASSLGQAGETQYF

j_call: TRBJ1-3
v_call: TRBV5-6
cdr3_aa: CASSYPYDRGRNTIYF

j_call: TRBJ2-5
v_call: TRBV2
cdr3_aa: CASSGVLGRSGTQYF

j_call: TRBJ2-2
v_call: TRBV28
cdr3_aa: CASSFGGANTGELFF

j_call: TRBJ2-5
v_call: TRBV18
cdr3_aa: CASSPNPGPREETQYF

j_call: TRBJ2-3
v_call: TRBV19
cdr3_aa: CASTIRTSGSQTDTQYF

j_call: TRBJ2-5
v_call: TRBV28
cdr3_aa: CASSPLDTGAETQYF

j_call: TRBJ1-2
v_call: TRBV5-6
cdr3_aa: CASSLTRQYNNYGYTF

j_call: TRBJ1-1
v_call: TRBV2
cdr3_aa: CASSGIQGFEAFF

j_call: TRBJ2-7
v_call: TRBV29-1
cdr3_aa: CSVEGLGYEQYF

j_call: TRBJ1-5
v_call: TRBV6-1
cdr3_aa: CASKTGSHQPQHF